This T cell receptor beta chain was captured by sequencing in a study of identical twins. General study results and limits: Memory repertoires showed no such pattern, whereas abundant cord blood beta clonotypes carried fewer insertions.

The CDR3 length is 16 residues. The germline gives CDR1 DFQATT, CDR2 SNEGSKA (reference sequence). Trimming took 5 bases from V and 6 from J, leaving 20 bases between them. TCRdb reprocessed the 5' RACE reads with MiXCR, giving one entry per CDR3 protein. This table has under 800,000 distinct CDR3 sequences, 20% to 25% appearing once. As concerns this clonotype: The antigen remains undetermined.

This sample also belongs to another study, concerning T cells expressing NK-cell markers.

The source material was PBMCs. This chain joins TRBV20-1 and TRBJ1-6; no clear D gene. The receptor was isolated from a woman between 18 and 30 years old in good health. CDR3 nucleotides: TGCAGTGCTGGCAGACTGAGCAAGGCGTCTAATTCACCCCTCCACTTT. It is translated as CSAGRLSKASNSPLHF.